This TCR beta chain was found in a study of blood T cell repertoires in COVID-19. Study at large: From T cells, B-cell-depleted T cells, or PBMCs came the material, which was cDNA or gDNA.

CDR3 length: 14 residues. The germline gives CDR1 MNHEY, CDR2 SVGAGI. Trimming removed 6 bases at V and 6 bases at J, with 18 bases between. The authors' processing: The assay estimated nucleated cells by amplifying reference gene primers. Sequenced by immunoSEQ multiplex PCR; TCRdb stores in-frame clones only, minus some. The V and J calls and clone size come from that table; D and trimming were worked out from the DNA. The sample shows tens of thousands of clones, approximately 85% of them seen only once. The clonotype originates from a human donor in a cohort sampled during active COVID-19. The sequenced sample was peripheral blood. J is TRBJ2-7 and V is TRBV6-5; a weak D match, TRBD2 (6 bases). The CDR3: CASRNIDRGSEQYF. The CDR3 region has the DNA TGTGCCAGCAGGAACATCGACCGGGGGAGCGAGCAGTACTTC.